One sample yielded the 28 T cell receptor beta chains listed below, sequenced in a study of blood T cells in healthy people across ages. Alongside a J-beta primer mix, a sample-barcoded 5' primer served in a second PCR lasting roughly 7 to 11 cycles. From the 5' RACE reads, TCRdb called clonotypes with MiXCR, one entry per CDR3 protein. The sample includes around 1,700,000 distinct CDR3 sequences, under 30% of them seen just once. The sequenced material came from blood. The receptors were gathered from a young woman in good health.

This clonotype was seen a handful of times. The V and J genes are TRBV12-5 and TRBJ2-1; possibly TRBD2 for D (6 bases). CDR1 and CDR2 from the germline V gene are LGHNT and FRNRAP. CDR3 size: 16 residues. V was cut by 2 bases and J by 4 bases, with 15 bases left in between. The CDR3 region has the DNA TGTGCTAGTGGTTTGATGACTGGCGGGGATTACAATGAGCAGTTCTTC. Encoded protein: CASGLMTGGDYNEQFF. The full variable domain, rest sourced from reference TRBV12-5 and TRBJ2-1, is DARVTQTPRHKVTEMGQEVTMRCQPILGHNTVFWYRQTMMQGLELLAYFRNRAPLDDSGMPKDRFSAEMPDATLATLKIQPSEPRDSAVYFCASGLMTGGDYNEQFFGPGTRLTVL.

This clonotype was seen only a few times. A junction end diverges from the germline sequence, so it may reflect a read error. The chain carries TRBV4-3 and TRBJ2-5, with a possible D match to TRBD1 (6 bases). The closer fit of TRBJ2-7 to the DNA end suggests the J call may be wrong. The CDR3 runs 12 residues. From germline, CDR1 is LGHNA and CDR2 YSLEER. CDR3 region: CASNQVGGEQYF. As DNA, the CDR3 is TGCGCCAGCAACCAAGTAGGGGGCGAGCAGTACTTC.

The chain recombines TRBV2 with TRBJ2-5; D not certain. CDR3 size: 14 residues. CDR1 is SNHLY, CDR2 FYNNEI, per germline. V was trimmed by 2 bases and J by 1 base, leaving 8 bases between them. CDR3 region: CASSESYSQETQYF. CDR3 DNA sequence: TGTGCCAGCAGTGAATCCTACAGCCAAGAGACCCAGTACTTC.

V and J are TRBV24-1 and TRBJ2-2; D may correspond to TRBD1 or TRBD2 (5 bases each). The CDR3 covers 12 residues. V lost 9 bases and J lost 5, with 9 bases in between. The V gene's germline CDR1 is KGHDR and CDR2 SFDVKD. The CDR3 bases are TGTGCCACCGTGGGGGATACCGGGGAGCTGTTTTTT. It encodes CATVGDTGELFF.

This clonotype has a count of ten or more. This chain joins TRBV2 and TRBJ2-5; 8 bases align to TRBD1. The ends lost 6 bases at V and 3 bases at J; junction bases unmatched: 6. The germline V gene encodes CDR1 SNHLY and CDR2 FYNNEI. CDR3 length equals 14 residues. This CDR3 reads CASSPGQGKETQYF. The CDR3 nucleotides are TGTGCCAGCAGCCCAGGACAGGGCAAAGAGACCCAGTACTTC.

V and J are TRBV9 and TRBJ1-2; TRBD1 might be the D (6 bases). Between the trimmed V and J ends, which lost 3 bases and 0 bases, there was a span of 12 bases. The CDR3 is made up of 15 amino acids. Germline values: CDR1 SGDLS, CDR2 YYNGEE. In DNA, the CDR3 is TGTGCCAGCAGCGCTTCTCGGACAGCTAACTATGGCTACACCTTC. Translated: CASSASRTANYGYTF.

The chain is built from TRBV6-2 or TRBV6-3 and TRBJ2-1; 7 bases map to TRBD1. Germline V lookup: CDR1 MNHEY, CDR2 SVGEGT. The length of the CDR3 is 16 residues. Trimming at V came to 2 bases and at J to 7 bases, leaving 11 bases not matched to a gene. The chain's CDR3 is CASSYTWDSVLNEQFF. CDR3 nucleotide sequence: TGTGCCAGCAGTTACACCTGGGACAGCGTGCTTAATGAGCAGTTCTTC.

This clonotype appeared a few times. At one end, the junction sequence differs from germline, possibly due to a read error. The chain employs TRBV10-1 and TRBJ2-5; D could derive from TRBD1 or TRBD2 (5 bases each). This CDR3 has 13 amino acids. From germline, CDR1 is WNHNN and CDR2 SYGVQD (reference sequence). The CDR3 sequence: CACSPGTQETQYF. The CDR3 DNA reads TGCGCCTGCAGTCCCGGGACCCAAGAGACCCAGTACTTC.

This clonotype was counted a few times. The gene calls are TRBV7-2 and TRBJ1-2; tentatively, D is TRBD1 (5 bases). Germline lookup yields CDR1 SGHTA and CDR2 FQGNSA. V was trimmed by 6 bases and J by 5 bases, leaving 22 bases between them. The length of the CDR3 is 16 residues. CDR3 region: CASRGRPAAHLYGYTF. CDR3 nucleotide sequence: TGTGCCAGCAGGGGACGCCCCGCGGCACACTTGTATGGCTACACCTTC.

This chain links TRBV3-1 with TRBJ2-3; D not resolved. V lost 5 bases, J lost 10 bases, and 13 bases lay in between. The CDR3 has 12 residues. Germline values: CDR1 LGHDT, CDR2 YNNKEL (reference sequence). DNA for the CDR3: TGTGCCAGCAGCGGGCTATCGGATGCGCAGTATTTT. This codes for CASSGLSDAQYF.

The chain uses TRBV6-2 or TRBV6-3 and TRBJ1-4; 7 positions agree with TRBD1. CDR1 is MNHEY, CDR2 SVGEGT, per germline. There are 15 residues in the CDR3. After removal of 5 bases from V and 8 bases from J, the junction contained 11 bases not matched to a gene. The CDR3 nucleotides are TGTGCCAGCAGTACCATCAGGGGGGCTGAAGAAAAACTGTTTTTT. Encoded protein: CASSTIRGAEEKLFF.

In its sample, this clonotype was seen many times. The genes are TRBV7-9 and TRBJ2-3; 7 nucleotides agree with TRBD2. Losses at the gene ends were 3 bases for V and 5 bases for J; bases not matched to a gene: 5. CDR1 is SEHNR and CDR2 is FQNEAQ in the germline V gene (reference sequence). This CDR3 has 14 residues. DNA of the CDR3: TGTGCCAGCAGCTTGTTGACTAGCCTAGATACGCAGTATTTT. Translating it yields CASSLLTSLDTQYF.

This CDR3 is CASSDQNDEQYF. CDR3 bases: TGCGCCAGCAGTGACCAAAATGACGAGCAGTACTTC. The chain carries TRBV10-2 and TRBJ2-7; unclear D gene. CDR3 length: 12 residues. The germline V gene encodes CDR1 WSHSY and CDR2 SAAADI. Deletions cut 3 bases from V and 5 bases from J, with 8 bases between.

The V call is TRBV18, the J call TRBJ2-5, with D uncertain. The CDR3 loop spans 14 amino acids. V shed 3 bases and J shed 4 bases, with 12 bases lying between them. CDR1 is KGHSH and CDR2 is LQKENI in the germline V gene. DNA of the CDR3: TGTGCCAGCTCACCGGACGGATGGGCAGAGACCCAGTACTTC. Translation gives CASSPDGWAETQYF.

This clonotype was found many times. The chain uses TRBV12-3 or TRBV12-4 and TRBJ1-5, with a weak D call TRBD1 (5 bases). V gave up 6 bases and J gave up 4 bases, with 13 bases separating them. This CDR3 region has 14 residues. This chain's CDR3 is CASSRTGPNQPQHF. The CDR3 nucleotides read TGTGCCAGCAGCCGGACGGGGCCTAATCAGCCCCAGCATTTT.

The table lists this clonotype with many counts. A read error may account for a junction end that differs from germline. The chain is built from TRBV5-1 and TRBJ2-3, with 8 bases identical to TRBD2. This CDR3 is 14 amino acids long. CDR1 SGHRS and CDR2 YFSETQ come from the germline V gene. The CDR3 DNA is TGTGCCAGCAGTTGGGGACTAGAAACAGATACGCAGTATTTT. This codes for CASSWGLETDTQYF. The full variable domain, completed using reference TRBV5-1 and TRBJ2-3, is KAGVTQTPRYLIKTRGQQVTLSCSPISGHRSVSWYQQTPGQGLQFLFEYFSETQRNKGNFPGRFSGRQFSNSRSEMNVSTLELGDSALYLCASSWGLETDTQYFGPGTRLTVL.

CDR3: CASGPQGVETQYF. CDR3 nucleotides: TGTGCTAGTGGTCCCCAAGGGGTGGAGACCCAGTACTTC. The V gene is TRBV12-5, the J gene TRBJ2-5, with D possibly matching TRBD1 (5 bases). There are 13 residues in the CDR3. The V gene's germline CDR1 is LGHNT and CDR2 FRNRAP. V was trimmed by 5 bases and J by 5 bases, leaving 12 bases between them.

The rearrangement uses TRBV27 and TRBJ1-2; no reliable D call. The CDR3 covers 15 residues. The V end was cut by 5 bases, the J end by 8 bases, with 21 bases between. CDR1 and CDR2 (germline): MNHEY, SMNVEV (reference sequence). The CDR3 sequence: CASSPSLNLLKGYTF. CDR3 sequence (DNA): TGTGCCAGCAGTCCCTCCTTGAACCTACTGAAGGGCTACACCTTC.

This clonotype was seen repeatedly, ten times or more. Here the CDR3 DNA reads TGTGCCAGCAGTGATAGTAGGACAGGAGGTCAGCCCCAGCATTTT. As protein: CASSDSRTGGQPQHF. This rearrangement joins TRBV2 to TRBJ1-5; the match to TRBD1 covers 7 bases. V shed 3 bases, J shed 6 bases, and the junction held 8 bases outside the gene matches. CDR1 SNHLY and CDR2 FYNNEI come from the germline V gene. The CDR3 is 15 amino acids.

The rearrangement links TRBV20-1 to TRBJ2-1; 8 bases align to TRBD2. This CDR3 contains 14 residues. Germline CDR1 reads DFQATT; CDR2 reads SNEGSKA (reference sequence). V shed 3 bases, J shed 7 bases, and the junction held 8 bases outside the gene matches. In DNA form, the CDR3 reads TGCAGTGCTAGCGGGGGGGATAGGGAAAATGAGCAGTTCTTC. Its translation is CSASGGDRENEQFF.

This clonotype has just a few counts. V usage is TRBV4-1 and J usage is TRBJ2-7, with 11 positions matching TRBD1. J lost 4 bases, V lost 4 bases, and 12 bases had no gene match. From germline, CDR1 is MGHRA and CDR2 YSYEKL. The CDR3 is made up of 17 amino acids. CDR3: CASSPYHGQGARYEQYF. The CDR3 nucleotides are TGCGCCAGCAGCCCCTACCACGGACAGGGGGCGAGGTACGAGCAGTACTTC.

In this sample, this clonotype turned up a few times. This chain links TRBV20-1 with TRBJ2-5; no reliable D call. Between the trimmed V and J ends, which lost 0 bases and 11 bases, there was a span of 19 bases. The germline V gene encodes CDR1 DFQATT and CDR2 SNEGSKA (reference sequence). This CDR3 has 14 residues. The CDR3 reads CSARDLVDPSKQYF. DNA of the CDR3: TGCAGTGCTAGAGATCTCGTAGACCCCTCGAAGCAGTACTTC.

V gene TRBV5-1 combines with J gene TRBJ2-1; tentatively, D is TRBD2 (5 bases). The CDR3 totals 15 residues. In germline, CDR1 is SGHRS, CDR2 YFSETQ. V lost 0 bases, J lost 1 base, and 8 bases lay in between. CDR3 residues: CASSLATNSYNEQFF. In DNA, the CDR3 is TGCGCCAGCAGCTTGGCGACTAATTCCTACAATGAGCAGTTCTTC.

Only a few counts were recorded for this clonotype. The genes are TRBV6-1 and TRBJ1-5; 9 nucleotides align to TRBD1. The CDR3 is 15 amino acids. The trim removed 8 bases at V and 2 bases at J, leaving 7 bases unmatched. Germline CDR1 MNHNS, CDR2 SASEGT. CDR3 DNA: TGTGCCAGCCGTGGGGACAGGGCCGGCAATCAGCCCCAGCATTTT. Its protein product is CASRGDRAGNQPQHF.

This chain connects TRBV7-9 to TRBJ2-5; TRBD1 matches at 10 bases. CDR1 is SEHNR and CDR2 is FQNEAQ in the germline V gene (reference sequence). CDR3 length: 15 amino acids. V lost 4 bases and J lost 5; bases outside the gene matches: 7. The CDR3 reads CASSSSGTGAETQYF. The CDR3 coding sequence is TGTGCCAGCAGCTCATCCGGGACAGGGGCTGAGACCCAGTACTTC.

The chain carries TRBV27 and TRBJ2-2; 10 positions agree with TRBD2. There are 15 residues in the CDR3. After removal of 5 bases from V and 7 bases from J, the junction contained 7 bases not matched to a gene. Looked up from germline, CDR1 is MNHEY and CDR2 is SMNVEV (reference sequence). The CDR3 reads CASSTGTSVSGELFF. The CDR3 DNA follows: TGTGCCAGCAGTACCGGGACTAGCGTCAGCGGGGAGCTGTTTTTT.

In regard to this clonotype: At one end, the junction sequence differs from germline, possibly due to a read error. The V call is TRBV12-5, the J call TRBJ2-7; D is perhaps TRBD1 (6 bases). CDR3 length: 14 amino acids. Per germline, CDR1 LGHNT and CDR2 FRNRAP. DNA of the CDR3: TGTGATAGTGGTTTATCAGGGGTCGCCTACGAGCAGTACTTC. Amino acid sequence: CDSGLSGVAYEQYF.

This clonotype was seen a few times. CDR3 sequence (DNA): TGCGCCAGCAGCGCCGACGGTACCTACGAGCAGTACTTC. Translation gives CASSADGTYEQYF. The chain has TRBV5-1 and TRBJ2-7; D is undetermined. From germline, CDR1 is SGHRS and CDR2 YFSETQ. The CDR3 is 13 amino acids. With 4 bases removed from V and 2 bases from J, the gap between germline ends came to 10 bases. Using reference TRBV5-1 and TRBJ2-7 for the parts outside the CDR3, the full variable domain is KAGVTQTPRYLIKTRGQQVTLSCSPISGHRSVSWYQQTPGQGLQFLFEYFSETQRNKGNFPGRFSGRQFSNSRSEMNVSTLELGDSALYLCASSADGTYEQYFGPGTRLTVT.